Described below is a single TCR beta chain sequence and its context. Measured with immunoSEQ multiplex PCR; TCRdb has only the in-frame clones, and not every one. In the table there are about 170,000 clones, approximately 91% of which are singletons. This CDR3 is built from 15 residues. The V gene's germline CDR1 is LGHNA and CDR2 YNFKEQ. The V and J ends lost 1 base and 9 bases respectively, with 13 bases between them. Seattle cases were enrolled at active infection and followed longitudinally. This sample was included in a study of blood T cell repertoires in COVID-19. Study-level information: Donors in the United States, Italy and Spain gave samples during acute or convalescent COVID-19. PBMCs, B-cell-depleted T cells, or T cells provided the cDNA or gDNA that made up the material.

This receptor was taken from a man between 18 and 35 years old with COVID-19, enrolled during active disease. The sequencing sample was made of peripheral blood. The chain links TRBV4-2 to TRBJ1-6; D is perhaps TRBD1 (6 bases). In nucleotides, the CDR3 is TGTGCCAGCAGCCAAGCTCCAGCCAGGGGTTCACCCCTCCACTTT. Residues: CASSQAPARGSPLHF.